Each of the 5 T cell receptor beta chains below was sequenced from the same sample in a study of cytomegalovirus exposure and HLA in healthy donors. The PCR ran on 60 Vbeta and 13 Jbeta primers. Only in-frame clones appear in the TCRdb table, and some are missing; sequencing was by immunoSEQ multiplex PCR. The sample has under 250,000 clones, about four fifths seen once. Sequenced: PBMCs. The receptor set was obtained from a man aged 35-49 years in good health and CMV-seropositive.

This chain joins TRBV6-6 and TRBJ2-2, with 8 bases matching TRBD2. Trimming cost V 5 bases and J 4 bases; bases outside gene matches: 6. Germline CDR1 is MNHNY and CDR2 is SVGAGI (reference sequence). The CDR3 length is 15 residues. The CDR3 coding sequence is TGTGCCAGCAGTCCTTCGGGAGGGGGCACCGGGGAGCTGTTTTTT. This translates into CASSPSGGGTGELFF.

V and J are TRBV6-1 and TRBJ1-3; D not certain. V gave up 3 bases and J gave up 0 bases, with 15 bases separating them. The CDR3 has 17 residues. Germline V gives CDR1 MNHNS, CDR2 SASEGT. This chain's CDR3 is CASSDPQQKLSGNTIYF. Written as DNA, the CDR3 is TGTGCCAGCAGTGACCCCCAACAGAAACTCTCTGGAAACACCATATATTTT.

The CDR3: CASSLGQAWDEQYF. The CDR3 DNA sequence: TGTGCCAGCAGCTTAGGACAGGCGTGGGACGAGCAGTACTTC. The J gene is TRBJ2-7, the V gene TRBV7-2; weak D call: TRBD1 (6 bases). From germline, CDR1 is SGHTA and CDR2 FQGNSA. V was clipped by 1 base and J by 5 bases, with 12 bases between them. CDR3 length: 14 amino acids.

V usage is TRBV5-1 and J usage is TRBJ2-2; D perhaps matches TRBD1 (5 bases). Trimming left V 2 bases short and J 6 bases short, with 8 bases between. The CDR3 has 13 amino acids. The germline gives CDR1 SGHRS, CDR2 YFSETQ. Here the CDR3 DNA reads TGCGCCAGCAGCTTAAGGGGTTCCGGGGAGCTGTTTTTT. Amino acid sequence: CASSLRGSGELFF. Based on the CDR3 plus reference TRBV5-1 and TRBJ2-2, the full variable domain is KAGVTQTPRYLIKTRGQQVTLSCSPISGHRSVSWYQQTPGQGLQFLFEYFSETQRNKGNFPGRFSGRQFSNSRSEMNVSTLELGDSALYLCASSLRGSGELFFGEGSRLTVL.

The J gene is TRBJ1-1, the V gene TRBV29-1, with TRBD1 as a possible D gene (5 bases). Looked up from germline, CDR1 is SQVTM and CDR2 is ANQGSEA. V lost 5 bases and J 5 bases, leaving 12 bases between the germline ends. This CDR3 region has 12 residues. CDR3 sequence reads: CSVRVRGTEAFF. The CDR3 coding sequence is TGCAGCGTTCGAGTTAGGGGAACTGAAGCTTTCTTT.